This T cell receptor (beta chain) was obtained from a study of shared clonotypes between healthy human individuals. Replicate PCRs run on sorted subsets employed 200 ng DNA, around 31,000 T cell genomes. Produced via immunoSEQ multiplex PCR; TCRdb's table is partial and in-frame only. The table shows a few million clones, with more than 90% occurring only once. Study-level findings and limits: A small donor pool kept down the genetic and exposure-history diversity that was represented. Memory subsets had estimated richness that was generally smaller than that of naive subsets. Measured sharing among donors was expected to vary with sequencing depth.

On this clone: What it binds is unknown.

This TCR was recovered from a man aged 18 to 35 in good health. The sequenced material came from naive CD4+ T cells sorted from blood. The subset: CD45RA+ positively selected.

CDR3 in DNA: TGTGCCAGCAGTGTGGCAGGGGGGGGACTCGGTGAGCAGTTCTTC. Protein sequence: CASSVAGGGLGEQFF. This chain links TRBV27 with TRBJ2-1; either TRBD1 or TRBD2 may supply D (7 bases each). This CDR3 is built from 15 residues. The germline V and J ends were trimmed by 5 bases and 9 bases, with 20 bases remaining between them. Germline assignment: CDR1 MNHEY and CDR2 SMNVEV (reference sequence).